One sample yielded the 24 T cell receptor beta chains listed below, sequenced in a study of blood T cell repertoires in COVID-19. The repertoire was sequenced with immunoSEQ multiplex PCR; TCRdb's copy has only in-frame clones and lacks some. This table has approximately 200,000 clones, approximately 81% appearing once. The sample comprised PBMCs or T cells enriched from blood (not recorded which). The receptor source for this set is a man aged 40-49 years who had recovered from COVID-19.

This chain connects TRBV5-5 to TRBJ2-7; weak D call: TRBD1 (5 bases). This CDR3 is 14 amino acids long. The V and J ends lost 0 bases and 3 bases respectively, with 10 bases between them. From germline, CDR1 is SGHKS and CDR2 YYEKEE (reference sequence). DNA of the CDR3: TGTGCCAGCAGCTTGGCCGCACAGGTCTACGAGCAGTACTTC. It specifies CASSLAAQVYEQYF.

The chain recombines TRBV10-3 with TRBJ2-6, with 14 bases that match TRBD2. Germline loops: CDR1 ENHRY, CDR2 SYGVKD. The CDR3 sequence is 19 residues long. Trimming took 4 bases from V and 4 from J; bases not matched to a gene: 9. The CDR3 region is CAISATSGRALGGANVLTF. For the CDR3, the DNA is TGTGCCATCAGTGCGACTAGCGGGAGGGCATTAGGGGGGGCCAACGTCCTGACTTTC.

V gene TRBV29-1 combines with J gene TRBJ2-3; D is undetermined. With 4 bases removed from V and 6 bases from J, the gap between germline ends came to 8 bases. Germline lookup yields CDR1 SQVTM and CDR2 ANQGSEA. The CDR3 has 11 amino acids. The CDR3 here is CSVVPGDTQYF. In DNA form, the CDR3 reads TGCAGCGTTGTCCCCGGGGATACGCAGTATTTT.

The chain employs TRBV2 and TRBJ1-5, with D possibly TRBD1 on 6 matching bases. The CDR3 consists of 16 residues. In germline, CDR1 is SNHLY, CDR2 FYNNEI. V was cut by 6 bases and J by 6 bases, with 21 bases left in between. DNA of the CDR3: TGTGCCAGCAGGCCCAGGGGACGGACCCTCGGTCAGCCCCAGCATTTT. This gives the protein CASRPRGRTLGQPQHF.

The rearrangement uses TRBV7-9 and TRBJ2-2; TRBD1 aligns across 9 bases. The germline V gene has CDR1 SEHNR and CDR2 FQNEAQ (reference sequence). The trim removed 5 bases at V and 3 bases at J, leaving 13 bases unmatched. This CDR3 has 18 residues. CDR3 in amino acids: CASSRGQGLVIDTGELFF. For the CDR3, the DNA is TGTGCCAGCAGCCGAGGACAGGGGTTAGTGATAGACACCGGGGAGCTGTTTTTT.

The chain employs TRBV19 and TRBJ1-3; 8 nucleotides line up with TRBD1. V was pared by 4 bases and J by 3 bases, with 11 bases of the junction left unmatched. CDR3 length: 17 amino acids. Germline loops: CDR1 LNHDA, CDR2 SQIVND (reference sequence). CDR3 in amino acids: CASSTPSTGEDGNTIYF. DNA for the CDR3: TGTGCCAGTAGTACGCCCTCGACAGGGGAAGATGGAAACACCATATATTTT.

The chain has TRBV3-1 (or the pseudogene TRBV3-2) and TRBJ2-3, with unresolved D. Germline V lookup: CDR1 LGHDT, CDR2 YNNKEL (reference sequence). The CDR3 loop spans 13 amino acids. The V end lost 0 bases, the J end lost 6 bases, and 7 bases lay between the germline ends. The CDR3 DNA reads TGTGCCAGCAGCCAAGATAGCCTCGATACGCAGTATTTT. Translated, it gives CASSQDSLDTQYF.

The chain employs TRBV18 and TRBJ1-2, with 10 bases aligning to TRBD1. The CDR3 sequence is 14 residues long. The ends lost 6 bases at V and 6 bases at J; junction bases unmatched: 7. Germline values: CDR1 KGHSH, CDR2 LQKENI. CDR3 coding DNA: TGTGCCAGCTCGCTTCGCGGGACAGGGGATGGCTACACCTTC. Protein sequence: CASSLRGTGDGYTF.

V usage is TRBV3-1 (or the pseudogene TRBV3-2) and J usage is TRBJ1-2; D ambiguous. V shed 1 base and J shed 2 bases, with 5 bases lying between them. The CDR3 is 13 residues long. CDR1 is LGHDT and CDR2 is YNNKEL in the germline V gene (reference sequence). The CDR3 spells CASSQVANYGYTF. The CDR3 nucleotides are TGTGCCAGCAGCCAAGTGGCCAACTATGGCTACACCTTC.

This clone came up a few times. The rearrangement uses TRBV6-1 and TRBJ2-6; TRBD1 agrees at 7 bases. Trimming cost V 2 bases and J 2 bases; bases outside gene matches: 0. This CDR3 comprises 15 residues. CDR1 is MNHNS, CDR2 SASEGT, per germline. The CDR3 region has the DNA TGTGCCAGCAGTGAACAGGGGGCTGGGGCCAACGTCCTGACTTTC. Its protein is CASSEQGAGANVLTF.

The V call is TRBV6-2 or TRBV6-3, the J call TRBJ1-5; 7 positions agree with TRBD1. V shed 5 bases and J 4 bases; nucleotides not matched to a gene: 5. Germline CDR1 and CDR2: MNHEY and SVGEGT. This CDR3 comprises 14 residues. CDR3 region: CASSLTGTNQPQHF. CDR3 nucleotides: TGTGCCAGCAGTCTGACAGGGACTAATCAGCCCCAGCATTTT.

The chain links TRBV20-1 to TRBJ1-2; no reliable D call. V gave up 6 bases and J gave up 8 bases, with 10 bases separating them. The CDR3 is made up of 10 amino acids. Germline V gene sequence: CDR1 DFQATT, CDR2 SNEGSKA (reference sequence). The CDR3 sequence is CSAGGSGYTF. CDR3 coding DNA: TGCAGTGCCGGAGGCTCGGGCTACACCTTC.

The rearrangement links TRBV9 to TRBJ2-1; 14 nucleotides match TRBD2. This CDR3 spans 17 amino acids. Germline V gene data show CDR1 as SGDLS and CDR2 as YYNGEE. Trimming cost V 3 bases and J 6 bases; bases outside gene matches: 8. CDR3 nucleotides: TGTGCCAGCAGCGGCGCGACTGGGACTAGCGGGAGCAATGAGCAGTTCTTC. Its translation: CASSGATGTSGSNEQFF.

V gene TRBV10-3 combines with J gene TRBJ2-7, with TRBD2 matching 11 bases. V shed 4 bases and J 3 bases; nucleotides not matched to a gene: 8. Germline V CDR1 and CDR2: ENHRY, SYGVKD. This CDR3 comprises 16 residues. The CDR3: CAISARVAGGRYEQYF. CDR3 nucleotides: TGTGCCATCAGTGCTAGGGTAGCGGGAGGGCGCTACGAGCAGTACTTC.

The CDR3 nucleotides are TGTGCCTGGAGTGTAAACTTGTTATCACCCCTCCACTTT. Amino acid sequence: CAWSVNLLSPLHF. This rearrangement joins TRBV30 to TRBJ1-6; no firm D call. CDR3 length: 13 residues. Looked up from germline, CDR1 is GTSNPN and CDR2 is SVGIG (reference sequence). V dropped 0 bases and J dropped 10 bases, with 10 bases sitting between them. Looking up the rest from reference TRBV30 and TRBJ1-6 gives the full variable domain: SQTIHQWPATLVQPVGSPLSLECTVEGTSNPNLYWYRQAAGRGLQLLFYSVGIGQISSEVPQNLSASRPQDRQFILSSKKLLLSDSGFYLCAWSVNLLSPLHFGNGTRLTVT.

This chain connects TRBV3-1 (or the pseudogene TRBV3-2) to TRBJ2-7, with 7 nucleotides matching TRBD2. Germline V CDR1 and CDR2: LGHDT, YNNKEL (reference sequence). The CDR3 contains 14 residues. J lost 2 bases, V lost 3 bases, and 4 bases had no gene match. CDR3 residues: CASSQASGPYEQYF. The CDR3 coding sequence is TGTGCCAGCAGCCAGGCTAGCGGCCCCTACGAGCAGTACTTC.

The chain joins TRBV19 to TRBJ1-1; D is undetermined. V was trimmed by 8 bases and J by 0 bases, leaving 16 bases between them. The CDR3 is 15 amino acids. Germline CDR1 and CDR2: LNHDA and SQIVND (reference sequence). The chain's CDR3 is CASSVGGTLNTEAFF. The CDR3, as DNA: TGTGCCAGTTCAGTCGGCGGCACCCTGAACACTGAAGCTTTCTTT.

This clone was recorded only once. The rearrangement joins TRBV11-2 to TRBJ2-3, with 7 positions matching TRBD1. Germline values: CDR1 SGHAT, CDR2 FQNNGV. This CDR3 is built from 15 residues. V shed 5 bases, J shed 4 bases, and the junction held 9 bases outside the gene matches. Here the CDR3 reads CASSRTQGVADTQYF. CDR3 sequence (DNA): TGTGCCAGCAGCCGAACCCAGGGGGTTGCAGATACGCAGTATTTT.

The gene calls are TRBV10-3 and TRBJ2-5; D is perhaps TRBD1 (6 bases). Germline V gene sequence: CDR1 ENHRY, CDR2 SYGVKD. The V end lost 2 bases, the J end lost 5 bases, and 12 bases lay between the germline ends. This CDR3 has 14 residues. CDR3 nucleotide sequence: TGTGCCATCAGTGAGCCGACAGGTGGGGAGACCCAGTACTTC. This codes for CAISEPTGGETQYF.

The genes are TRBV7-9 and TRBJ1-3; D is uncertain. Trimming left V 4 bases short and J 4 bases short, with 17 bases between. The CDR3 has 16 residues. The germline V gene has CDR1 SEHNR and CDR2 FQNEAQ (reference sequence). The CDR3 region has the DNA TGTGCCAGCAGCTCCCCCCGGAGTTCGGCCGGAAACACCATATATTTT. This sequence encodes CASSSPRSSAGNTIYF.

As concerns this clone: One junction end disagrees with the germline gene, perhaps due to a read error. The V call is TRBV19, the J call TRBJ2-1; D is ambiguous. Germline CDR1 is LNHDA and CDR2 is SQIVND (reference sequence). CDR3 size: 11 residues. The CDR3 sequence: CASSLGSRSIF. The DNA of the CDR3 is TGTGCCAGTAGTCTGGGCTCCCGGTCGATCTTC.

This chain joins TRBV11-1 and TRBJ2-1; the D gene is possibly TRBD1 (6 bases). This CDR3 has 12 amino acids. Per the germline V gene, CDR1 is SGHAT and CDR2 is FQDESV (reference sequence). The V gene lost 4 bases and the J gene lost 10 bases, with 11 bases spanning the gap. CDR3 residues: CASSSTGKEQFF. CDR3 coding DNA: TGTGCCAGCAGCTCAACAGGGAAGGAGCAGTTCTTC.

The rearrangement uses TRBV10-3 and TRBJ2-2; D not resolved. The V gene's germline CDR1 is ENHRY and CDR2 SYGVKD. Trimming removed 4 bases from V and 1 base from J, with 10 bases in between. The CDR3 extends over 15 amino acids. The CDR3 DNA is TGTGCCATCAGTGGTCGAGGAGTGAACACCGGGGAGCTGTTTTTT. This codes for CAISGRGVNTGELFF.

The CDR3 nucleotides read TGTGCCAGCAGCTTATTGGACAGGGCGGATGGCTACACCTTC. Encoded protein: CASSLLDRADGYTF. The genes are TRBV7-2 and TRBJ1-2; 8 nucleotides line up with TRBD1. The CDR3 sequence is 14 residues long. The germline V gene has CDR1 SGHTA and CDR2 FQGNSA. V shed 2 bases and J 6 bases; nucleotides not matched to a gene: 5.